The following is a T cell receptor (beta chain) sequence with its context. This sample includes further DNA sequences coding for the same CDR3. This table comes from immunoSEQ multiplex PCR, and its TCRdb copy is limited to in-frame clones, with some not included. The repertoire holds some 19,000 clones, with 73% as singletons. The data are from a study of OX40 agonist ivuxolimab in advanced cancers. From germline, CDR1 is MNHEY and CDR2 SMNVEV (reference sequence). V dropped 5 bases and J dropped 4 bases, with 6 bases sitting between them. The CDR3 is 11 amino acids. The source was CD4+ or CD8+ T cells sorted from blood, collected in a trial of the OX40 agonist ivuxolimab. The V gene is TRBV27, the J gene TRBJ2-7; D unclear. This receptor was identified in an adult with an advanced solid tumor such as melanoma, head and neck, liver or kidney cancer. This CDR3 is CASSTSYEQYF. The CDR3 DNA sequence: TGTGCCAGCAGTACATCATACGAGCAGTACTTC.